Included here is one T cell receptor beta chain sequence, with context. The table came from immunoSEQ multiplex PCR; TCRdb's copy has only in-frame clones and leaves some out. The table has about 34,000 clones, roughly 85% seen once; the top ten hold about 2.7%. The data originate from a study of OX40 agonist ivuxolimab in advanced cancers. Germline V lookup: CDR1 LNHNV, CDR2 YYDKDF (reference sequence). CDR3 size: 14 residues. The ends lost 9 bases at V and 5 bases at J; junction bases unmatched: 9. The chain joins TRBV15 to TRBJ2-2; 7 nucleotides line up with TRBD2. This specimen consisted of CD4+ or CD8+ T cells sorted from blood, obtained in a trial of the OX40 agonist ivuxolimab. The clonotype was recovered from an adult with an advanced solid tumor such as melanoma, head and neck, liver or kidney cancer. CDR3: CATGRDYLTGELFF. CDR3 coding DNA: TGTGCCACGGGACGGGACTACTTGACCGGGGAGCTGTTTTTT.